Below, one T cell receptor beta chain is given with its context. Original processing notes: Amplification with reference gene primers provided the estimates of nucleated cell counts. Data came from immunoSEQ multiplex PCR; TCRdb stores just in-frame clones and leaves some out. That table gives V, J and clone size, and the DNA gave D and trimming. This table holds 130,000 to 150,000 clones, 87% found once. This specimen belongs to a study of blood T cell repertoires in COVID-19. Whole-study context: Donors in the United States, Italy and Spain gave samples during acute or convalescent COVID-19.

CDR1 and CDR2 (germline): SGHAT, FQNNGV. V dropped 6 bases and J dropped 6; count of bases not matched to a gene: 5. The CDR3 spans 13 residues. The sample taken for sequencing was peripheral blood. This chain links TRBV11-2 with TRBJ2-1, with TRBD1 identical over 7 bases. The receptor's source is a woman between 35 and 50 years old with acute or convalescent COVID-19. CDR3 nucleotides: TGTGCCAGCAGGACTTCAGGGGGCAATGAGCAGTTCTTC. Its translation: CASRTSGGNEQFF.